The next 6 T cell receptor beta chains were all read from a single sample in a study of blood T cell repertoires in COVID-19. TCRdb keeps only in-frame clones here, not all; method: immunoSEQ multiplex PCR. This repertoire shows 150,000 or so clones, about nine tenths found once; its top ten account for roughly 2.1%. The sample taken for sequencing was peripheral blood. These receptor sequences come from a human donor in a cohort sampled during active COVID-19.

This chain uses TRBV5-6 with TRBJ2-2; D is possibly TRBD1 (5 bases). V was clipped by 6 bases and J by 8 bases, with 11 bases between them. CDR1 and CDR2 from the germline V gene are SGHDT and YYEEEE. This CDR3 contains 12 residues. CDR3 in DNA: TGTGCCAGCACCGGCCAGGGTGGGGAGCTGTTTTTT. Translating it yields CASTGQGGELFF.

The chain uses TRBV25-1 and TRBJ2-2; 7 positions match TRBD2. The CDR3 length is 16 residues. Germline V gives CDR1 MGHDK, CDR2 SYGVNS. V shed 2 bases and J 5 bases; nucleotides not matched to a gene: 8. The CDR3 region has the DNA TGTGCCAGCAGTGAAGTGGGAGGGCATTTAACCGGGGAGCTGTTTTTT. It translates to CASSEVGGHLTGELFF.

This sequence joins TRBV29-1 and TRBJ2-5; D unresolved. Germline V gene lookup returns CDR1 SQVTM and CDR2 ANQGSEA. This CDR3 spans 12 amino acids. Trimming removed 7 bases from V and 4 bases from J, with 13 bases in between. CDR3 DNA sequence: TGCAGCGCAGAAAGAAGAGGAGAGACCCAGTACTTC. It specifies CSAERRGETQYF. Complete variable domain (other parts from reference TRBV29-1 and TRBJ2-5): SAVISQKPSRDICQRGTSLTIQCQVDSQVTMMFWYRQQPGQSLTLIATANQGSEATYESGFVIDKFPISRPNLTFSTLTVSNMSPEDSSIYLCSAERRGETQYFGPGTRLLVL.

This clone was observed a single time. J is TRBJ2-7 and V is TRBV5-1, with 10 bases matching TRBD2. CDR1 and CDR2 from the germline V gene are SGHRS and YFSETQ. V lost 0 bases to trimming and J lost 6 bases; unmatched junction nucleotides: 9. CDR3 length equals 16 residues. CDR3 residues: CASSLAGSGRSTEQYF. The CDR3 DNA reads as TGCGCCAGCAGCTTGGCTGGTAGCGGGAGGAGTACCGAGCAGTACTTC.

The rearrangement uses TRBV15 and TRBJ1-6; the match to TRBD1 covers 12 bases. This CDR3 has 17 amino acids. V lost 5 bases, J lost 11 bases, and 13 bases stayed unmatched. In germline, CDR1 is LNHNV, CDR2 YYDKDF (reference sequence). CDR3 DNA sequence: TGTGCCACCAGCCGTCCAACCGGGGGGACAGGGGGCCCACCCCTCCACTTT. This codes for CATSRPTGGTGGPPLHF.

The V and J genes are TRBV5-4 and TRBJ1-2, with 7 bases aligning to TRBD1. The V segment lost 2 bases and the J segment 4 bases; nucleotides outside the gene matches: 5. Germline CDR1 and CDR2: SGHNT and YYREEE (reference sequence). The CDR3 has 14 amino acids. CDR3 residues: CASSLKGAIYGYTF. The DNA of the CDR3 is TGTGCCAGCAGCTTAAAGGGGGCGATCTATGGCTACACCTTC.